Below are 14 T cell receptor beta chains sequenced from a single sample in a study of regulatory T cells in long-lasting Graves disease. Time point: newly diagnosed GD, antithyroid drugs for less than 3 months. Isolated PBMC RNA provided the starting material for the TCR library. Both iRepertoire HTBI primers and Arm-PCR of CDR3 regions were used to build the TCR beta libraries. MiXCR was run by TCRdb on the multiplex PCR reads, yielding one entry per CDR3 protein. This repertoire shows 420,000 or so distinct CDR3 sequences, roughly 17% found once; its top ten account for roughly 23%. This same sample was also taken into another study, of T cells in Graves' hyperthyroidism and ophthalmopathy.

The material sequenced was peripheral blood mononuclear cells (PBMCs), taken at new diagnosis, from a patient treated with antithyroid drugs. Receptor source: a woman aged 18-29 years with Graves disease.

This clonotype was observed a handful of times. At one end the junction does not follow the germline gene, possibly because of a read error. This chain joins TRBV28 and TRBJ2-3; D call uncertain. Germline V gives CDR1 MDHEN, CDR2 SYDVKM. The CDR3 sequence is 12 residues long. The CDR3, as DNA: TGTGCCGGCAGTCCACTGCTAGATTCGCAGTATTTT. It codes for CAGSPLLDSQYF.

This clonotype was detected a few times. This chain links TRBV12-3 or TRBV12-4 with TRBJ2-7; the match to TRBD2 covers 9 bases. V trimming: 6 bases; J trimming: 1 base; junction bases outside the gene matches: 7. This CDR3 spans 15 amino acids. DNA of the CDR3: TGTGCCAGCAGCCCCGGGACTAGCACATCCTACGAGCAGTACTTC. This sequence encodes CASSPGTSTSYEQYF.

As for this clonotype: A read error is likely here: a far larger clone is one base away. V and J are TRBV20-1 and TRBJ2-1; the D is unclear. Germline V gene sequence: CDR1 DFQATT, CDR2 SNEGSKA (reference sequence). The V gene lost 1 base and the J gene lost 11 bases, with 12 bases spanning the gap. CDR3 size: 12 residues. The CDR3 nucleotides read TGCAGTGCTAGAGCCCCGGACGAGAAGCAGTTCTTC. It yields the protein CSARAPDEKQFF.

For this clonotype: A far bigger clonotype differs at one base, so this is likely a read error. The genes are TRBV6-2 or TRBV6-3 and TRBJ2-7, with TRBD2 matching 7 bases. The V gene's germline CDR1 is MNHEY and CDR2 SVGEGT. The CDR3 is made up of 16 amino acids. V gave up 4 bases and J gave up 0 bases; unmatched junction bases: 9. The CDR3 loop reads CASSSRIAGTSYEQYF. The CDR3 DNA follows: TGTGCCAGCAGTTCCCGAATAGCGGGCACCTCCTACGAGCAGTACTTC.

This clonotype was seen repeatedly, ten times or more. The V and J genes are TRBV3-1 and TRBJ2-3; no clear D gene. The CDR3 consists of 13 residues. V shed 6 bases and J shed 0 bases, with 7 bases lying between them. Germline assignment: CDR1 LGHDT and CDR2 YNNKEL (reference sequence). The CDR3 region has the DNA TGTGCCAGCAGTCACGGGAGCACAGATACGCAGTATTTT. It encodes CASSHGSTDTQYF.

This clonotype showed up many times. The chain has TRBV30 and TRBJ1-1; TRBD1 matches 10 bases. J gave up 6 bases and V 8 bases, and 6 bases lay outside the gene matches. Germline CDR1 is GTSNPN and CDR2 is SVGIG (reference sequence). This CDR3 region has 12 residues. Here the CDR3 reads CARDRGLPEAFF. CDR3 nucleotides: TGTGCCCGGGACAGGGGACTCCCTGAAGCTTTCTTT. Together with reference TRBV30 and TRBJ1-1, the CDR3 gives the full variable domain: SQTIHQWPATLVQPVGSPLSLECTVEGTSNPNLYWYRQAAGRGLQLLFYSVGIGQISSEVPQNLSASRPQDRQFILSSKKLLLSDSGFYLCARDRGLPEAFFGQGTRLTVV.

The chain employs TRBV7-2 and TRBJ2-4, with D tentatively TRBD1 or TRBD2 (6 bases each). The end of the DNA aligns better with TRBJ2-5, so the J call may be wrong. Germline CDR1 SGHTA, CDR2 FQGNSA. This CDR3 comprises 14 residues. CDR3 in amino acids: CASSSRQEGETQYF. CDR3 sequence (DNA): TGTGCCAGCAGCTCGAGACAGGAGGGTGAGACCCAGTACTTC.

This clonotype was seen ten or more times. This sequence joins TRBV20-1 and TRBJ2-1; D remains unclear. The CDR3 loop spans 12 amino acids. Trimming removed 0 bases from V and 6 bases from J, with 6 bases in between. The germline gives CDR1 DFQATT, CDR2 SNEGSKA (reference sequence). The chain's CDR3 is CSARDLGNEQFF. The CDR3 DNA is TGCAGTGCTAGAGATCTCGGCAATGAGCAGTTCTTC.

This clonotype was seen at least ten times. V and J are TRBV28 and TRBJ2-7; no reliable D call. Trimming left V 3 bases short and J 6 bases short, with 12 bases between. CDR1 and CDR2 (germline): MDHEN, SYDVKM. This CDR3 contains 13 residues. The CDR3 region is CASSFLPGSEQYF. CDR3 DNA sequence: TGTGCCAGCAGTTTCCTTCCTGGGTCCGAGCAGTACTTC.

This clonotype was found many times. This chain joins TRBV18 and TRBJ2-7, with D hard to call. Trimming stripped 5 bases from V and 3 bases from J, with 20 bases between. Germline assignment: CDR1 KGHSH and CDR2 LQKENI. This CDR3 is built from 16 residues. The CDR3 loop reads CASSNEPRALFYEQYF. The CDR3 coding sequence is TGTGCCAGCTCAAACGAGCCCCGTGCACTGTTCTACGAGCAGTACTTC. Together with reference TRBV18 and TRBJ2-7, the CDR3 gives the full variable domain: NAGVMQNPRHLVRRRGQEARLRCSPMKGHSHVYWYRQLPEEGLKFMVYLQKENIIDESGMPKERFSAEFPKEGPSILRIQQVVRGDSAAYFCASSNEPRALFYEQYFGPGTRLTVT.

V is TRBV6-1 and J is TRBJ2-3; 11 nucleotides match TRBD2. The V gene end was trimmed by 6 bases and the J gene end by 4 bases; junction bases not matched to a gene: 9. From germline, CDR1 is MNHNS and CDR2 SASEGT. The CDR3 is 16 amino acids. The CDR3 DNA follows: TGTGCCAGCAGCGCCCTCACTAGCGGGAGCTCAGATACGCAGTATTTT. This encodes CASSALTSGSSDTQYF.

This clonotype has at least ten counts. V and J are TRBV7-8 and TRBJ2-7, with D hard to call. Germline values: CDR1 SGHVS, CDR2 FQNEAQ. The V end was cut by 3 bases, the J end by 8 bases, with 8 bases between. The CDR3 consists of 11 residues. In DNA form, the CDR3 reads TGTGCCAGCAGCTTGGGTAACAAGCAGTACTTC. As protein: CASSLGNKQYF.

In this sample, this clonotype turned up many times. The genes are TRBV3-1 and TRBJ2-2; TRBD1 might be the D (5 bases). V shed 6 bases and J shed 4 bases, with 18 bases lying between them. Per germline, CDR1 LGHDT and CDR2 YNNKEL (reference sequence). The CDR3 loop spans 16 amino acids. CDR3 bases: TGTGCCAGCAGTCGACGTTCGCAGGGTCCCACCGGGGAGCTGTTTTTT. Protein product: CASSRRSQGPTGELFF.

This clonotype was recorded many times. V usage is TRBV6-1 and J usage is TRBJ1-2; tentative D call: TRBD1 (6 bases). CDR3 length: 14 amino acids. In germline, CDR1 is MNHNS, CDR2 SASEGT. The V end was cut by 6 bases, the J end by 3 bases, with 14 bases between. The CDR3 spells CASRDPGHHYGYTF. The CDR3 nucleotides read TGTGCCAGCAGGGACCCGGGACACCACTATGGCTACACCTTC.